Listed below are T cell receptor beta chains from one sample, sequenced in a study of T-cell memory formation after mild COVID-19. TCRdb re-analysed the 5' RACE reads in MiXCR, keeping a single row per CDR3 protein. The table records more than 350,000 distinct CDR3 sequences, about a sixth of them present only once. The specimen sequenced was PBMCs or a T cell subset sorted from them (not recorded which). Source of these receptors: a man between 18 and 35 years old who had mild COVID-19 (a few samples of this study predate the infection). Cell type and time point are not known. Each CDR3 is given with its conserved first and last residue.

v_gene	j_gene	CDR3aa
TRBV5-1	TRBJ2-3	CASSLGQRTDTQYF
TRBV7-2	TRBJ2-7	CASSLAGGSTYEQYF
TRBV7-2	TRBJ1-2	CASSLSGGLSYGYTF
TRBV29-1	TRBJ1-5	CSVAGTANQPQHF
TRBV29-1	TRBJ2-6	CSATDTGSSGANVLTF
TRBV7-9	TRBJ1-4	CASGLRGVGDEKLFF
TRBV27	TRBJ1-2	CASSLYQGTGGYTF
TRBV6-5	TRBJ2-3	CASSVVAGEGDTQYF
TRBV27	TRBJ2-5	CASSSGQGAQETQYF
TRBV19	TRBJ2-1	CASSMGATLDRKNEQFF
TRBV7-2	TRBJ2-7	CASSLEAAGSEQYF
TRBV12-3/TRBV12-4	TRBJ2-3	CASSYPSGTDTQYF
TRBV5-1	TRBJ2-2	CASSSKLAGRPNTGELFF
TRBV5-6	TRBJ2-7	CASGGGWGSSPYEQYF
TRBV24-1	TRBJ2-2	CATRGRLNTGELFF
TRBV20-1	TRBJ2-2	CSAREPGLAGGRSNTGELFF
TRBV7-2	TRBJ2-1	CASSATRDYNEQFF
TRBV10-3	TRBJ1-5	CAISESSRGQGNQPQHF
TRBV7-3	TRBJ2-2	CASSQRTGELFF
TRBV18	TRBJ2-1	CASSRTSGGDYNEQFF
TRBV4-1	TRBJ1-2	CASSQDLAREYGYTF
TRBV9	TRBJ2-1	CASSATRGGEQFF
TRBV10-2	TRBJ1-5	CASSDSHSNQPQHF
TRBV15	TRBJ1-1	CATRPGLTNTEAFF
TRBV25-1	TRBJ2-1	CASSENPSRSEQFF
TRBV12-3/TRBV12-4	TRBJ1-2	CASSLMGTETGYTF
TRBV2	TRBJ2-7	CATQGLAGGTTYEQYF
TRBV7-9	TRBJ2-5	CASSSPVSGGEETQYF
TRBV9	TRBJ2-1	CASSQGGGWRNEQFF
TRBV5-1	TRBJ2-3	CASSLKGTDTQYF
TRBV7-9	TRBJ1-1	CASSTPGTATEAFF
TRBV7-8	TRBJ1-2	CASSLEEIPNYGYTF
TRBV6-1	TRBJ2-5	CASRGQGKETQYF
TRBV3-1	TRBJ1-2	CASSQVRGDHGYTF
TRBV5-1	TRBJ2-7	CASSVTPLGYEQYF
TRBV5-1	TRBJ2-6	CASGQGWSGANVLTF
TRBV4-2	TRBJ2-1	CASSQGTSYNEQFF
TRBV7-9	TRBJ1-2	CASSPPTTGFYGYTF
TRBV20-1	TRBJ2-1	CSARQLTYNEQFF
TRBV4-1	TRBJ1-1	CASSPILGSGAFF
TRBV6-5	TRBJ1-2	CASRGQGNYGYTF
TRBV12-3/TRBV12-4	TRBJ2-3	CASRPGLAGGVTDTQYF
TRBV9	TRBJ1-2	CASSVGGDIYYGYTF
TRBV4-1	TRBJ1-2	CASSHAGTADYGYTF
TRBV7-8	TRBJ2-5	CASSVPRLQETQYF
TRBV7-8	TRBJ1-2	CASVALPEGGTLGYTF
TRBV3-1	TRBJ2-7	CASSPNDHGYEQYF
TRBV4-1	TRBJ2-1	CASTPRGEGAYNEQFF
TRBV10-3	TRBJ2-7	CAISGGTSPYEQYF
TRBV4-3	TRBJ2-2	CASSQEMGPGELFF
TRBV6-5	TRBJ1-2	CASSRRKGRAYGYTF
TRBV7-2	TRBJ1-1	CASSPRADSGAEAFF
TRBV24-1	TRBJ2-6	CATSDSTGISGANVLTF
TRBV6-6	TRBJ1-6	CASSSAGQGPSPLHF
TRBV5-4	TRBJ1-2	CASSFAGQNYGYTF